The 15 T cell receptor beta chains presented below share a single source sample, sequenced in a study of blood T cell repertoires in COVID-19. Profiling relied on immunoSEQ multiplex PCR, and the TCRdb table lists in-frame clones only, not all of them. The sample holds some 290,000 clones, 70% to 90% seen once. Sequenced material: peripheral blood. All receptors derive from a man aged 55 to 70 who had recovered from COVID-19.

This rearrangement joins TRBV27 to TRBJ1-5; tentatively, D is TRBD1 (5 bases). V was shortened by 4 bases and J by 0 bases, with 13 bases between the two germline ends. Germline-derived CDR1 and CDR2 are MNHEY and SMNVEV (reference sequence). The CDR3 is made up of 16 amino acids. As DNA, the CDR3 is TGTGCCAGCAGTTCGATGGGGACTTATAGCAATCAGCCCCAGCATTTT. Its protein product is CASSSMGTYSNQPQHF.

This clone was seen just once. V gene TRBV29-1 combines with J gene TRBJ2-7, with D perhaps matching TRBD1 (6 bases). V was shortened by 0 bases and J by 0 bases, with 9 bases between the two germline ends. This CDR3 region has 14 residues. Germline lookup yields CDR1 SQVTM and CDR2 ANQGSEA. The CDR3 nucleotides read TGCAGCGTTGAAGAAAGGGGGAGCTCCTACGAGCAGTACTTC. This encodes CSVEERGSSYEQYF.

The chain has TRBV24-1 and TRBJ2-7; 9 bases are shared with TRBD1. The V gene's germline CDR1 is KGHDR and CDR2 SFDVKD. The CDR3 consists of 17 residues. Losses at the gene ends were 3 bases for V and 4 bases for J; bases not matched to a gene: 12. The CDR3 loop is CATSDQEPGQGGYEQYF. The CDR3 DNA reads as TGTGCCACCAGTGATCAAGAGCCGGGACAGGGTGGTTACGAGCAGTACTTC.

As DNA, the CDR3 is TGTGCCAGCTCAGCCCAGGGGGCGGGGGTGAACACTGAAGCTTTCTTT. It yields the protein CASSAQGAGVNTEAFF. This chain connects TRBV18 to TRBJ1-1; TRBD1 matches at 8 bases. Trimming removed 5 bases from V and 0 bases from J; junction bases left unmatched: 8. Germline V lookup: CDR1 KGHSH, CDR2 LQKENI. The CDR3 spans 16 residues.

V is TRBV5-6 and J is TRBJ1-1; D may be TRBD1 (5 bases). V was pared by 1 base and J by 6 bases, with 16 bases between. Germline-derived CDR1 and CDR2 are SGHDT and YYEEEE. The CDR3 loop spans 15 amino acids. In nucleotides, the CDR3 is TGTGCCAGCAGCTTGCCCGGACAAGGGTACCCTGAAGCTTTCTTT. This translates into CASSLPGQGYPEAFF.

This clone was seen only a few times. This chain uses TRBV5-4 with TRBJ1-1, with a possible D match to TRBD1 (5 bases). V was cut by 4 bases and J by 6 bases, with 16 bases left in between. CDR1 and CDR2 (germline): SGHNT, YYREEE (reference sequence). This CDR3 has 14 amino acids. In DNA, the CDR3 is TGTGCCAGCAGCCCGGGGGGGGGATATGCTGAAGCTTTCTTT. It yields the protein CASSPGGGYAEAFF.

This rearrangement joins TRBV3-1 (or the pseudogene TRBV3-2) to TRBJ2-7; D gene uncertain. V lost 3 bases to trimming and J lost 5 bases, with 8 bases between them. CDR1 is LGHDT and CDR2 is YNNKEL in the germline V gene (reference sequence). This CDR3 region has 12 residues. This chain's CDR3 is CASSHLGDEQYF. DNA of the CDR3: TGTGCCAGCAGCCACCTCGGTGACGAGCAGTACTTC.

This chain links TRBV5-8 with TRBJ2-1; TRBD1 might be the D (6 bases). CDR3 size: 15 residues. Trimming stripped 0 bases from V and 10 bases from J, with 17 bases between. Germline lookup yields CDR1 SGHTS and CDR2 YDEGEE. Written as DNA, the CDR3 is TGTGCCAGCAGCTTGGTCCACGTACGTGGACAGGAGCAGTTCTTC. Translation gives CASSLVHVRGQEQFF.

V usage is TRBV3-1 (or the pseudogene TRBV3-2) and J usage is TRBJ2-2; D gene uncertain. The CDR3 totals 13 residues. Trimming took 1 base from V and 7 from J, leaving 7 bases between them. The germline CDR1 and CDR2 sequences are LGHDT and YNNKEL (reference sequence). CDR3 residues: CASSQASGGELFF. In nucleotides, the CDR3 is TGTGCCAGCAGCCAAGCATCGGGCGGGGAGCTGTTTTTT.

V gene TRBV7-3 combines with J gene TRBJ2-1, with 12 bases fitting TRBD2. This CDR3 contains 13 residues. Germline V gives CDR1 SGHTA, CDR2 FQGTGA. J lost 13 bases, V lost 3 bases, and 4 bases had no gene match. CDR3 sequence (DNA): TGTGCCAGCAGCTTCGGACTAGCGGGGACACAGTTCTTC. It encodes CASSFGLAGTQFF.

The chain links TRBV9 to TRBJ2-3; 8 nucleotides match TRBD1. The CDR3 loop spans 16 amino acids. CDR1 is SGDLS, CDR2 YYNGEE, per germline. V lost 6 bases to trimming and J lost 0 bases; unmatched junction nucleotides: 9. CDR3: CASTPHRGSSTDTQYF. The CDR3 DNA reads as TGTGCCAGCACCCCGCACAGGGGGTCTAGCACAGATACGCAGTATTTT.

This sequence joins TRBV7-9 and TRBJ1-3; no clear D gene. The CDR3 has 15 amino acids. Trimming cost V 5 bases and J 0 bases, with 11 bases left between them. Looked up from germline, CDR1 is SEHNR and CDR2 is FQNEAQ (reference sequence). For the CDR3, the DNA is TGTGCCAGCAGCCCCGCCCAGATCTCTGGAAACACCATATATTTT. Protein product: CASSPAQISGNTIYF. Filled out from reference TRBV7-9 and TRBJ1-3, the complete variable domain reads DTGVSQNPRHKITKRGQNVTFRCDPISEHNRLYWYRQTLGQGPEFLTYFQNEAQLEKSRLLSDRFSAERPKGSFSTLEIQRTEQGDSAMYLCASSPAQISGNTIYFGEGSWLTVV.

This clone was observed a handful of times. The chain joins TRBV28 to TRBJ1-2, with 11 bases that match TRBD1. The CDR3 is made up of 16 amino acids. Looked up from germline, CDR1 is MDHEN and CDR2 is SYDVKM. With V trimmed by 4 bases and J by 8 bases, 12 bases remained unmatched. The CDR3 is CASSSHPRTGGTGYTF. Written as DNA, the CDR3 is TGTGCCAGCAGTTCACACCCACGGACAGGGGGCACCGGCTACACCTTC.

This CDR3 reads CASSLAAAGGTGELFF. The CDR3 DNA reads TGCGCCAGCAGCTTGGCGGCGGCGGGGGGAACCGGGGAGCTGTTTTTT. The chain couples TRBV5-1 to TRBJ2-2, with TRBD2 matching over 8 bases. The ends lost 0 bases at V and 5 bases at J; junction bases unmatched: 6. Germline V gives CDR1 SGHRS, CDR2 YFSETQ. The CDR3 spans 16 residues.

The chain is built from TRBV9 and TRBJ2-5, with D maybe TRBD1 (6 bases). The CDR3 runs 16 residues. Trimming shortened V by 3 bases and J by 3 bases, and 18 bases separated the two germline ends. In germline, CDR1 is SGDLS, CDR2 YYNGEE. The CDR3: CASSDGQLEHKETQYF. CDR3 nucleotides: TGTGCCAGCAGCGACGGACAGCTTGAGCATAAAGAGACCCAGTACTTC.